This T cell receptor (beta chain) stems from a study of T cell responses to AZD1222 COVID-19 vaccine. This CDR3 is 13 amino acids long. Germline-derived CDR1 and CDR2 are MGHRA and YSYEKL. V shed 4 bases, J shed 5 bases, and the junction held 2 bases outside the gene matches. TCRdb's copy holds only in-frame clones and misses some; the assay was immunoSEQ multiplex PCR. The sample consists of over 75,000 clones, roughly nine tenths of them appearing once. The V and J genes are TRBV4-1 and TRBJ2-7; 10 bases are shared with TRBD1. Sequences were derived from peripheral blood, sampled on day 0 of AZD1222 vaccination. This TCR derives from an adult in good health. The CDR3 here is CASSLGTGDEQYF. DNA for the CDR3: TGCGCCAGCAGCCTCGGGACAGGGGACGAGCAGTACTTC.